Each of the 22 T cell receptor beta chains below was sequenced from the same sample in a study of OX40 agonist ivuxolimab in advanced cancers. The library relied on the immunoSEQ multiplex PCR assay. Held by TCRdb, this immuneACCESS table contains in-frame sequences only and omits some clones. Under half of the omission traces to an unresolved V gene where checked; the cause of the rest is unknown. For this sample there are 75,000 to 95,000 clones; about 88% appear just once. The ten largest account for just over 2.5% of the sample. The source material was CD4+ or CD8+ T cells sorted from blood, sampled in a trial of the OX40 agonist ivuxolimab. The receptor source for this set is an adult with an advanced solid tumor such as melanoma, head and neck, liver or kidney cancer.

This chain joins TRBV5-5 and TRBJ2-6, with 7 bases aligning to TRBD1. V was clipped by 4 bases and J by 0 bases; unmatched bases: 13. Germline assignment: CDR1 SGHKS and CDR2 YYEKEE (reference sequence). The CDR3 loop spans 19 amino acids. The CDR3 protein is CASSQTGQLKSSGANVLTF. The CDR3 DNA reads as TGTGCCAGCAGCCAGACAGGGCAATTAAAGAGCTCTGGGGCCAACGTCCTGACTTTC.

The rearrangement links TRBV10-3 to TRBJ2-1, with 13 bases fitting TRBD2. With 0 bases clipped from V and 8 bases from J, the junction kept 4 bases outside the gene matches. CDR3 length: 16 amino acids. Germline V lookup: CDR1 ENHRY, CDR2 SYGVKD. Written as DNA, the CDR3 is TGTGCCATCAGTGAGTCTGGGACTAGCGGGGCCGATGAGCAGTTCTTC. Translation gives CAISESGTSGADEQFF.

The chain has TRBV4-1 and TRBJ1-5; 7 nucleotides agree with TRBD1. This CDR3 contains 14 residues. V shed 3 bases, J shed 7 bases, and the junction held 6 bases outside the gene matches. Germline assignment: CDR1 MGHRA and CDR2 YSYEKL. The CDR3 reads CASSHEGARQPQHF. CDR3 in DNA: TGCGCCAGCAGCCATGAGGGGGCGAGGCAGCCCCAGCATTTT.

This clone was detected once. The gene calls are TRBV13 and TRBJ2-3, with TRBD1 identical over 10 bases. The CDR3 is 15 amino acids. After removal of 0 bases from V and 9 bases from J, the junction contained 6 bases not matched to a gene. Germline lookup yields CDR1 PRHDT and CDR2 FYEKMQ (reference sequence). This CDR3 is CASSLGPWTGGTQYF. CDR3 DNA: TGTGCCAGCAGCTTAGGCCCGTGGACAGGGGGAACGCAGTATTTT. Combining the CDR3 with reference TRBV13 and TRBJ2-3 gives the whole variable domain AAGVIQSPRHLIKEKRETATLKCYPIPRHDTVYWYQQGPGQDPQFLISFYEKMQSDKGSIPDRFSAQQFSDYHSELNMSSLELGDSALYFCASSLGPWTGGTQYFGPGTRLTVL.

In its sample, this clone was seen once. The chain joins TRBV20-1 to TRBJ1-2; D is unclear. The CDR3 consists of 10 residues. Germline V gene sequence: CDR1 DFQATT, CDR2 SNEGSKA (reference sequence). The V end lost 6 bases, the J end lost 2 bases, and 4 bases lay between the germline ends. CDR3 loop: CSARNYGYTF. The CDR3 DNA reads TGCAGTGCCCGAAACTATGGCTACACCTTC.

The rearrangement links TRBV6-4 to TRBJ2-2; TRBD2 is a possible D gene (5 bases). Germline assignment: CDR1 MRHNA and CDR2 SNTAGT. Trimming stripped 0 bases from V and 7 bases from J, with 9 bases between. CDR3 size: 14 residues. The CDR3 spells CASSDSGRGGELFF. The CDR3 coding sequence is TGTGCCAGCAGTGACTCGGGCCGGGGCGGGGAGCTGTTTTTT.

This sequence joins TRBV19 and TRBJ2-3; 10 bases align to TRBD2. CDR1 is LNHDA, CDR2 SQIVND, per germline (reference sequence). The CDR3 is 15 residues long. The junction had 10 bases not matched to a gene; V was cut back by 4 bases and J by 9 bases. Here the CDR3 reads CASSTLTSGSNTQYF. CDR3 coding DNA: TGTGCCAGTAGTACTTTGACTAGCGGGTCGAACACGCAGTATTTT. The complete variable domain, with remaining parts taken from reference TRBV19 and TRBJ2-3, reads DGGITQSPKYLFRKEGQNVTLSCEQNLNHDAMYWYRQDPGQGLRLIYYSQIVNDFQKGDIAEGYSVSREKKESFPLTVTSAQKNPTAFYLCASSTLTSGSNTQYFGPGTRLTVL.

V usage is TRBV11-2 and J usage is TRBJ1-3, with 8 bases identical to TRBD1. Germline CDR1 SGHAT, CDR2 FQNNGV. V lost 2 bases and J lost 0; bases outside the gene matches: 6. The CDR3 extends over 17 amino acids. CDR3 residues: CASSLLGTGYSGNTIYF. The CDR3 DNA is TGTGCCAGCAGCTTACTAGGGACAGGCTACTCTGGAAACACCATATATTTT.

J is TRBJ2-7 and V is TRBV27; the D gene is possibly TRBD2 (7 bases). The CDR3 is 15 amino acids. Germline V lookup: CDR1 MNHEY, CDR2 SMNVEV (reference sequence). Trimming cost V 2 bases and J 1 base, with 12 bases left between them. This chain's CDR3 is CASSLRGALSYEQYV. For the CDR3, the DNA is TGTGCCAGCAGTTTACGGGGGGCGCTATCCTACGAGCAGTACGTC.

This sequence joins TRBV7-2 and TRBJ1-4; D gene unclear. This CDR3 is 15 amino acids long. Germline lookup yields CDR1 SGHTA and CDR2 FQGNSA. V lost 1 base to trimming and J lost 0 bases, with 6 bases between them. CDR3 protein: CASSLVGTTNEKLFF. The CDR3 DNA follows: TGTGCCAGCAGCTTAGTGGGTACAACTAATGAAAAACTGTTTTTT.

V is TRBV28 and J is TRBJ2-2; a weak D match, TRBD2 (6 bases). This CDR3 region has 15 residues. Germline V lookup: CDR1 MDHEN, CDR2 SYDVKM. The V end lost 2 bases, the J end lost 2 bases, and 9 bases lay between the germline ends. The chain's CDR3 is CASSLISGNTGELFF. The DNA of the CDR3 is TGTGCCAGCAGTTTAATTAGCGGCAACACCGGGGAGCTGTTTTTT.

The chain employs TRBV30 and TRBJ2-7; no clear D. V gave up 0 bases and J gave up 8 bases, with 14 bases separating them. The germline gives CDR1 GTSNPN, CDR2 SVGIG (reference sequence). The CDR3 is made up of 13 amino acids. The CDR3 spells CAWSVLVDDKQYF. In nucleotides, the CDR3 is TGTGCCTGGAGTGTACTGGTTGACGACAAGCAGTACTTC.

The V and J genes are TRBV5-8 and TRBJ2-7; perhaps TRBD2 as D (5 bases). This CDR3 region has 13 residues. V dropped 4 bases and J dropped 2 bases, with 10 bases sitting between them. Germline CDR1 SGHTS, CDR2 YDEGEE. In DNA form, the CDR3 reads TGTGCCAGCAGCCGATCGGGGACCTACGAGCAGTACTTC. This gives the protein CASSRSGTYEQYF.

This chain joins TRBV5-6 and TRBJ2-1; D is possibly TRBD2 (6 bases). The CDR3 sequence is 14 residues long. Per germline, CDR1 SGHDT and CDR2 YYEEEE. The ends were cut back, 6 bases at V and 5 bases at J, with 15 bases in the middle. The CDR3 nucleotides read TGTGCCAGCACCGGGACTCCAAAACACAATGAGCAGTTCTTC. Translating it yields CASTGTPKHNEQFF.

The V and J genes are TRBV4-2 and TRBJ2-5, with 11 bases fitting TRBD1. The DNA end favors TRBJ2-7, so the J call may be wrong. Germline CDR1 is LGHNA and CDR2 is YNFKEQ. The CDR3 is 14 residues long. In DNA, the CDR3 is TGTGCCAGCAGCCCGGGACAGGGGGCCTACGAGCAGTACTTC. Translated: CASSPGQGAYEQYF.

The V gene is TRBV10-3, the J gene TRBJ1-1, with a weak D call TRBD1 (5 bases). The CDR3 is 13 residues long. V lost 4 bases and J lost 2, with 8 bases in between. Germline CDR1 and CDR2: ENHRY and SYGVKD. Written as DNA, the CDR3 is TGTGCCATCAGTGGACAGTCAAACACTGAAGCTTTCTTT. Amino acids: CAISGQSNTEAFF.

V usage is TRBV7-3 and J usage is TRBJ2-2, with a tentative D call TRBD1 (5 bases). Trimming stripped 2 bases from V and 1 base from J, with 5 bases between. The CDR3 length is 14 residues. Germline CDR1 is SGHTA and CDR2 is FQGTGA. The chain's CDR3 is CASSLGQNTGELFF. Here the CDR3 DNA reads TGTGCCAGCAGCTTAGGACAGAACACCGGGGAGCTGTTTTTT.

The chain carries TRBV7-2 and TRBJ1-4; 7 positions match TRBD1. This CDR3 contains 14 residues. Germline V CDR1 and CDR2: SGHTA, FQGNSA. The V gene end was trimmed by 5 bases and the J gene end by 8 bases; junction bases not matched to a gene: 8. The CDR3 loop is CASSRGTADEKLFF. The CDR3 DNA is TGTGCCAGCAGCCGCGGGACAGCTGACGAAAAACTGTTTTTT.

The CDR3 sequence: CASSGARPGTAGAEAFF. The CDR3 bases are TGTGCCAGCAGCGGGGCGCGGCCAGGGACAGCCGGCGCTGAAGCTTTCTTT. This chain uses TRBV7-9 with TRBJ1-1, with 7 bases aligning to TRBD1. CDR1 is SEHNR, CDR2 FQNEAQ, per germline (reference sequence). J was trimmed by 6 bases and V by 5 bases; bases with no gene match: 18. The CDR3 is 17 amino acids.

The chain has TRBV5-1 and TRBJ1-4; 10 bases are shared with TRBD1. After removal of 4 bases from V and 3 bases from J, the junction contained 6 bases not matched to a gene. From germline, CDR1 is SGHRS and CDR2 YFSETQ. The CDR3 has 16 amino acids. CDR3 in DNA: TGCGCCAGCAGCAATGGACAGGGGGTCCCTAATGAAAAACTGTTTTTT. Amino acid sequence: CASSNGQGVPNEKLFF.

The genes are TRBV7-2 and TRBJ2-7; D may be TRBD2 (5 bases). The CDR3 runs 11 residues. V was shortened by 5 bases and J by 6 bases, with 8 bases between the two germline ends. Germline assignment: CDR1 SGHTA and CDR2 FQGNSA. The CDR3 nucleotides are TGTGCCAGCAGCGTCGGGATCGAGCAGTACTTC. It translates to CASSVGIEQYF.

The gene calls are TRBV5-1 and TRBJ1-3, with D perhaps TRBD1 (6 bases). V shed 3 bases and J shed 0 bases, with 13 bases lying between them. This CDR3 is 16 amino acids long. The germline CDR1 and CDR2 sequences are SGHRS and YFSETQ. As DNA, the CDR3 is TGCGCCAGCAGCTCGACCGGGACAAGCTCTGGAAACACCATATATTTT. Translated, it gives CASSSTGTSSGNTIYF.